The 6 T cell receptor beta chains given below trace back to one sample, sequenced in a study of blood T cell repertoires in COVID-19. This table comes from immunoSEQ multiplex PCR, and its TCRdb copy is limited to in-frame clones, with some not included. The sample lists 200,000 or so clones; around 86% were seen once. Sequencing was performed on PBMCs or T cells enriched from blood (not recorded which). The receptors were gathered from a woman in her thirties or forties with acute COVID-19.

DNA for the CDR3: TGTGCCAGCTCCACCGGAGGCGGGGCGGGCTATGGCTACACCTTC. It is translated as CASSTGGGAGYGYTF. The V call is TRBV3-1 (or the pseudogene TRBV3-2), the J call TRBJ1-2; D possibly corresponds to TRBD1 (5 bases). Looked up from germline, CDR1 is LGHDT and CDR2 is YNNKEL (reference sequence). V lost 8 bases to trimming and J lost 4 bases, with 20 bases between them. CDR3 length equals 15 residues.

This chain connects TRBV6-5 to TRBJ1-5; a possible D gene is TRBD1 (6 bases). Germline CDR1 MNHEY, CDR2 SVGAGI. V dropped 6 bases and J dropped 2 bases, with 14 bases sitting between them. This CDR3 region has 15 residues. The CDR3 protein is CASRQQGYGNQPQHF. The DNA for the CDR3 is TGTGCCAGCAGACAACAGGGTTACGGCAATCAGCCCCAGCATTTT.

The chain uses TRBV18 and TRBJ2-5; weak D call: TRBD2 (5 bases). CDR1 and CDR2 from the germline V gene are KGHSH and LQKENI. V gave up 6 bases and J gave up 1 base, with 9 bases separating them. The CDR3 totals 13 residues. The CDR3 spells CASSPGFQETQYF. DNA for the CDR3: TGTGCCAGCTCCCCGGGGTTCCAAGAGACCCAGTACTTC.

V gene TRBV6-5 combines with J gene TRBJ1-1; the D gene is possibly TRBD1 (5 bases). The CDR3 has 13 residues. V lost 5 bases and J lost 8, with 15 bases in between. The germline V gene encodes CDR1 MNHEY and CDR2 SVGAGI. This CDR3 is CASSRKSTAEAFF. The CDR3 coding sequence is TGTGCCAGCAGTCGCAAATCGACAGCCGAAGCTTTCTTT.

J is TRBJ2-3 and V is TRBV13; D might be TRBD2 (5 bases). The CDR3 extends over 18 amino acids. Germline CDR1 is PRHDT and CDR2 is FYEKMQ (reference sequence). Trimming cost V 5 bases and J 0 bases, with 21 bases left between them. CDR3 region: CASSPTLLGGSSTDTQYF. In DNA, the CDR3 is TGTGCCAGCAGCCCCACCTTGCTTGGCGGGTCAAGCACAGATACGCAGTATTTT. Filled out from reference TRBV13 and TRBJ2-3, the complete variable domain reads AAGVIQSPRHLIKEKRETATLKCYPIPRHDTVYWYQQGPGQDPQFLISFYEKMQSDKGSIPDRFSAQQFSDYHSELNMSSLELGDSALYFCASSPTLLGGSSTDTQYFGPGTRLTVL.

The rearrangement links TRBV19 to TRBJ1-6; a weak D match, TRBD1 (5 bases). Trimming stripped 4 bases from V and 5 bases from J, with 9 bases between. Germline V CDR1 and CDR2: LNHDA, SQIVND (reference sequence). The CDR3 has 14 residues. The CDR3 region is CASSSVGDNSPLHF. In DNA, the CDR3 is TGTGCCAGTAGTAGTGTAGGGGATAATTCACCCCTCCACTTT.